This T cell receptor beta chain was documented in a study of T cells in Graves' hyperthyroidism and ophthalmopathy. RNA transcripts provided the source from which TCR beta CDR3 regions were amplified. HTBI primers were used for first-round RT-PCR of the TCR CDR3. In TCRdb, the multiplex PCR reads were re-called with MiXCR into one record per CDR3 protein. The table shows roughly 530,000 distinct CDR3 sequences, with about 15% occurring only once. A Clinical Activity Score of at least 3, a NOSPECS grade of at least 4 and a duration under 3 months were recorded in the ophthalmopathy patients. Patients were excluded because of uncontrolled infection, other autoimmune disease, pregnancy or lactation. More than 9.5 ml fresh peripheral blood yielded the PBMCs. V was pared by 1 base and J by 10 bases, with 8 bases between. In germline, CDR1 is SNHLY, CDR2 FYNNEI. The CDR3 has 13 residues. This clonotype was counted ten times or more.

The V gene is TRBV2, the J gene TRBJ1-6; D gene unclear. Specimen: blood. This receptor was identified in a woman aged 18-29 years with Graves' ophthalmopathy. CDR3: CASSEGGLSPLHF. Here the CDR3 DNA reads TGTGCCAGCAGTGAAGGAGGCCTGTCACCCCTCCACTTT.